Listed below are T cell receptor beta chains from one sample, sequenced in a study of OX40 agonist ivuxolimab in advanced cancers. Using immunoSEQ multiplex PCR, the repertoire was profiled, and TCRdb retains in-frame clones only, with some absent. The table has about 96,000 clones, approximately 80% seen once; the top ten hold roughly 6%. Here the sequenced sample was CD4+ or CD8+ T cells sorted from blood, taken in a trial of the OX40 agonist ivuxolimab. The source of these receptors is an adult with an advanced solid tumor such as melanoma, head and neck, liver or kidney cancer. The CDR3 runs from the conserved cysteine through the conserved F or W. A D gene is named only where the DNA matches it firmly. Part of the rows lack a size; the others show once, few, many or a class for expanded clones.

V gene	J gene	D gene	clone size	CDR3 protein	CDR3 DNA
TRBV7-2	TRBJ1-2	TRBD1	NA	CASSSSDRGRGYTF	TGTGCCAGCAGCTCTTCGGACAGGGGAAGGGGCTACACCTTC
TRBV9	TRBJ2-7	TRBD1	NA	CASSVGQGIHEQYF	TGTGCCAGCAGCGTAGGACAGGGGATCCACGAGCAGTACTTC
TRBV6-1	TRBJ1-2	NA	NA	CASSATGTPYGYTF	TGTGCCAGCAGTGCGACCGGGACACCTTATGGCTACACCTTC
TRBV11-2	TRBJ2-7	NA	NA	CASSLARVRSSYEQYF	TGTGCCAGCAGCTTAGCACGAGTTCGTAGCTCCTACGAGCAGTACTTC
TRBV7-2	TRBJ2-3	NA	few	CASSLEPGPDTQYF	TGTGCCAGCAGCTTGGAACCTGGACCAGATACGCAGTATTTT
TRBV4-3	TRBJ1-3	NA	NA	CASSQGRERRIDTIYF	TGCGCCAGCAGCCAAGGCCGGGAAAGGAGAATCGACACCATATATTTT
TRBV19	TRBJ1-6	TRBD1	once	CASRPPGQYNSPLHF	TGTGCCAGTAGACCTCCGGGACAGTATAATTCACCCCTCCACTTT
TRBV30	TRBJ2-6	NA	NA	CAWSVFRGSGANVLTF	TGTGCCTGGAGTGTATTTCGTGGCTCTGGGGCCAACGTCCTGACTTTC
TRBV2	TRBJ1-4	NA	NA	CASSRSSNEKLFF	TGTGCCAGCAGTCGCAGCTCAAATGAAAAACTGTTTTTT
TRBV14	TRBJ2-1	TRBD2	NA	CASSPHTGLAGRGLGYNEQFF	TGTGCCAGCAGCCCCCATACCGGACTAGCGGGGAGAGGGTTGGGCTACAATGAGCAGTTCTTC
TRBV4-1	TRBJ2-3	TRBD2	NA	CASSPSGGVADTQYF	TGCGCCAGCAGCCCAAGCGGGGGGGTCGCAGATACGCAGTATTTT
TRBV11-2	TRBJ2-6	TRBD2	NA	CASSPRGVGANVLTF	TGTGCCAGCAGCCCGCGGGGGGTTGGGGCCAACGTCCTGACTTTC
TRBV4-3	TRBJ2-1	NA	NA	CASSTYQGAGGNEQFF	TGCGCCAGCAGCACTTACCAGGGGGCGGGGGGTAATGAGCAGTTCTTC
TRBV19	TRBJ1-5	NA	NA	CATNHREQWPQHF	TGTGCCACTAACCACAGGGAGCAGTGGCCCCAGCATTTT
TRBV30	TRBJ1-1	NA	medium-sized	CAWSLEGNTEAFF	TGTGCCTGGAGTCTTGAGGGGAACACTGAAGCTTTCTTT
TRBV14	TRBJ2-5	TRBD1	NA	CASSPRRGQGAETQYF	TGTGCCAGCAGCCCACGGCGCGGACAGGGGGCTGAGACCCAGTACTTC
TRBV5-4	TRBJ1-2	NA	NA	CASSPDTYGYTF	TGTGCCAGCAGCCCCGATACCTATGGCTACACCTTC
TRBV2	TRBJ1-5	TRBD1	NA	CAAQGQGWDQPQHF	TGTGCCGCACAGGGACAGGGTTGGGATCAGCCCCAGCATTTT